This TCR beta chain was obtained from a study of blood T cells in healthy people across ages. Extractions gave at least 5.5 micrograms of total RNA per sample. Study-wide results and limits: From one million sequenced T cells, diversity estimates were lower bounds.

CDR1 and CDR2 (germline): ENHRY, SYGVKD. This CDR3 region has 14 residues. V shed 11 bases, J shed 6 bases, and the junction held 8 bases outside the gene matches. A second 7 to 11 cycle PCR used barcoded and J-beta primers. TCRdb passed the 5' RACE reads through MiXCR, listing each CDR3 protein once. This table holds 1.5 million or so distinct CDR3 sequences, 42% found once. About this clonotype: Its antigen is unidentified.

This chain uses TRBV10-3 with TRBJ2-2; 11 nucleotides line up with TRBD1. Sequencing was carried out using blood. This receptor was taken from a woman between 18 and 29 years old in good health. As DNA, the CDR3 is TGTGCCGCAACCGGGACAGGGGGTCCCGGGGAGCTGTTTTTT. This encodes CAATGTGGPGELFF.